The sequence of this T cell receptor (beta chain) was determined in a study of a mutant IDH1 vaccine in newly diagnosed glioma. As for the study in general: Patients under treatment included about 60% males and about 38% females and had a mean age of around 40 years. Study-level findings and limits: Changes to the top peripheral T cell clonotypes appeared unrelated to pseudoprogression.

Germline V lookup: CDR1 SGHRS, CDR2 YFSETQ. This CDR3 comprises 13 residues. Trimming stripped 4 bases from V and 9 bases from J, with 14 bases between. Indicated time point: week 47, end of study. Each dose of the vaccine consisted of 300 ug of mutant IDH1 20-mer peptide, with topical imiquimod. Across weeks 1, 3, 5, 7, 11, 15, 19 and 23, patients received a vaccination each time, eight in all. Data came from immunoSEQ multiplex PCR; TCRdb stores just in-frame clones and leaves some out. The sample has just over 60,000 clones, roughly four fifths seen once; the top ten hold approximately 3.9%. Details on this clone: The target antigen is unknown.

The chain combines TRBV5-1 with TRBJ2-4, with TRBD1 as a possible D gene (5 bases). The starting material was PBMCs, obtained from a glioma patient whose treatment included an IDH1 peptide vaccine. This receptor was obtained from a man under 40 with glioma. Written as DNA, the CDR3 is TGCGCCAGCAGCCTAGACAGTCGGGCCATTCAGTACTTC. Its translation: CASSLDSRAIQYF. Drawing the rest from reference TRBV5-1 and TRBJ2-4, the complete variable domain is KAGVTQTPRYLIKTRGQQVTLSCSPISGHRSVSWYQQTPGQGLQFLFEYFSETQRNKGNFPGRFSGRQFSNSRSEMNVSTLELGDSALYLCASSLDSRAIQYFGAGTRLSVL.